The T cell receptor beta chain under discussion was sequenced for a study of CD8 T cell repertoires and HIV-1 epitope variants (TCRdb year 2020). Broadly, across the study: Twenty-five peptides representing autologous and known Gag and Nef epitope variants were each used to stimulate T cells in separate culture wells. An aliquot of 1M T cells was saved as an uncultured baseline condition, separate from the approximately 87 T cell cultures. Control conditions included a CMV, EBV and flu peptide pool, the Ebola AY9 epitope as negative control, and a no-peptide well. Three Gag epitope families and Nef HW9 and YT9 were included among the tested epitopes. Cultures ran for about eleven days in IMDM with gentamicin, with half-media changes on days 3 and 7 adding IL-2, IL-7 and IL-15. A total of some 84 T cell cultures were run, with each culture condition done in triplicate except for one peptide, which was done in duplicate. T cells were enriched using the EasySep Human T Cell Enrichment Kit and were co-cultured with equal numbers of autologous T cell-negative cells serving as antigen-presenting cells.

Sequencing of TCR beta CDR3 regions was done on the immunoSEQ platform at survey depth. The QIAamp DNA micro kit was used to extract genomic DNA from every cultured and uncultured CD8+ T cell population. For the original study's pipeline: Any sample with under 5,000 productive reads was excluded, and this exclusion removed about 6% of the roughly 80 cultures stimulated with HIV peptides. Sequences were trimmed to CDR3 by a MANAFEST web app, and nonproductive sequences, CDR3s under 5 amino acids, and sequences not starting with C or ending with F/W were removed. For a clonotype to count as antigen-specific, the clonotype had to expand relative to the no-peptide control in at least 2 of 3 replicates at FDR 0.01, and only within one epitope family. A specific clonotype also had to show a frequency at least fivefold higher than in wells stimulated with peptides from other epitope families. The clones in this table, taken by TCRdb from immuneACCESS, are in-frame only. Not every clone is retained; where verified, under half of the shortfall comes from an unresolved V gene, and the cause of the rest is unknown. V, J and clone size derive from that table, while D and trimming were established from the DNA sequence. This sample is represented by about 4,800 clones; around 69% of them were singletons. Around 45% of the sample goes to the ten largest clones.

The paper as a whole reports these results and caveats: Only TCR beta chains were identified by the assay, and proliferation to antigen, not T cell function or cytokine profile, was indicated. The Nef KF9 family was recognized by five clonotypes and the HW9 family by one, and no responses to the TAALDMSHF plasma variant were observed. Nine or ten antigen-specific TCR beta clonotypes were identified, of which about six appeared to be cross-reactive for autologous or known escape epitope variants.

Unmatched junction bases come to 8, with V trimmed by 2 bases and J by 5 bases. Per the germline V gene, SGHAT is the CDR1 and FQNNGV is the CDR2. The CDR3 holds 17 amino acids from the cysteine to the phenylalanine. The read is trimmed to its CDR3 DNA, 51 bases read in frame from base 1. In regard to this clone: Its antigen target is currently unknown. No base quality values were provided; no much bigger clone lies one nucleotide off.

The EasySep Human CD8+ T Cell Enrichment Kit was used on day 10 to isolate CD8+ T cells from every culture. Sequencing was carried out using cultured CD8+ T cells derived from PBMCs. Here the chain combines TRBV11-2 and TRBJ2-2; TRBD2 agrees with 10 junctional bases. The sequence came from a male donor with HIV. The DNA sequence is as follows: TGTGCCAGCAGCTTATTAGGCCTAGCGGGGGAAACCGGGGAGCTGTTTTTT. Its translation reads: CASSLLGLAGETGELFF.